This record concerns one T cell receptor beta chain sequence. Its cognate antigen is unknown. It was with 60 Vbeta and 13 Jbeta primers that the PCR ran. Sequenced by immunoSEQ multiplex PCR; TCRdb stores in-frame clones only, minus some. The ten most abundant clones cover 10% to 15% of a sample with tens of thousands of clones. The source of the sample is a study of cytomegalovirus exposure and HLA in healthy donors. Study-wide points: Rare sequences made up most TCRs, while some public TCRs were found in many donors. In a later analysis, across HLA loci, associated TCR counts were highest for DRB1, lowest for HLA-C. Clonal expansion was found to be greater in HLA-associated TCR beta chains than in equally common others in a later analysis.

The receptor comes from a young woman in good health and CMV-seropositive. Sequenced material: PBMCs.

The CDR3 loop reads CASSLGREGEKLFF. CDR3 DNA sequence: TGCGCCAGCAGCTTGGGGAGAGAGGGTGAAAAACTGTTTTTT. The chain combines TRBV5-1 with TRBJ1-4, with D unresolved. CDR1 SGHRS and CDR2 YFSETQ come from the germline V gene. This CDR3 has 14 residues. V gave up 0 bases and J gave up 7 bases, with 10 bases separating them. Combining the CDR3 with reference TRBV5-1 and TRBJ1-4 gives the whole variable domain KAGVTQTPRYLIKTRGQQVTLSCSPISGHRSVSWYQQTPGQGLQFLFEYFSETQRNKGNFPGRFSGRQFSNSRSEMNVSTLELGDSALYLCASSLGREGEKLFFGSGTQLSVL.